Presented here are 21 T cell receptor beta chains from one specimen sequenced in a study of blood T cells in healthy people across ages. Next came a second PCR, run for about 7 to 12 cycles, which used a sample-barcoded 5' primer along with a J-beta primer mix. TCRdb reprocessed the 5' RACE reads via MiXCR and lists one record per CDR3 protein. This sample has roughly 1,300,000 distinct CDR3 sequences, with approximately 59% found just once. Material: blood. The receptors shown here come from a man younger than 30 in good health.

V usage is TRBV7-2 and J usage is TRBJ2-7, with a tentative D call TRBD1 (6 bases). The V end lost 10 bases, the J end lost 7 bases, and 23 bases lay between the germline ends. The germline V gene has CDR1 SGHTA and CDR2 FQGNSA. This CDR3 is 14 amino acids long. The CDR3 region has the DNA TGTGCCATTTCTCCCGGACGGCAGAGGGGGGAGCAGTACTTC. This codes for CAISPGRQRGEQYF.

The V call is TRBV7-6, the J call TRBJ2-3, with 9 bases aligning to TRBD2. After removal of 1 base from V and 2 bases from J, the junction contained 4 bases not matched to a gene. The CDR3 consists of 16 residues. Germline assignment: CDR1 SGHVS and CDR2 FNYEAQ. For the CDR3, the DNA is TGTGCCAGCAGCTTAGTTAGCGGGGGCATCACAGATACGCAGTATTTT. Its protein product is CASSLVSGGITDTQYF.

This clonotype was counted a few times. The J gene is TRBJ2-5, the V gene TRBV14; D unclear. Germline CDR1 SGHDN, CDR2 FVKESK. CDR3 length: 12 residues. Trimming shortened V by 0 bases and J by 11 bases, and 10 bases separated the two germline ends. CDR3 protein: CASSQEGIVQYF. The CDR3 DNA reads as TGTGCCAGCAGCCAAGAGGGTATTGTGCAGTACTTC.

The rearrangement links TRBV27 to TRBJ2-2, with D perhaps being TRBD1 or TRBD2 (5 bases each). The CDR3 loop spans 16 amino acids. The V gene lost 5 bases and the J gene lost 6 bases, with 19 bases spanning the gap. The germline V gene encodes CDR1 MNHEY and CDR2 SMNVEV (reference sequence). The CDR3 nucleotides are TGTGCCAGCAGTCCCACTAGGCAGGGAAGCCCCGGGGAGCTGTTTTTT. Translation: CASSPTRQGSPGELFF.

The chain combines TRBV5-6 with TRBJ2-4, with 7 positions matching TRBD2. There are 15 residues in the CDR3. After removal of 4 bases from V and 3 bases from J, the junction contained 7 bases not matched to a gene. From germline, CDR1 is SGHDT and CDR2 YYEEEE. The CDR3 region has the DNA TGTGCCAGCAGCCCGGGGGGTAGCGTCAAAAACATTCAGTACTTC. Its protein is CASSPGGSVKNIQYF.

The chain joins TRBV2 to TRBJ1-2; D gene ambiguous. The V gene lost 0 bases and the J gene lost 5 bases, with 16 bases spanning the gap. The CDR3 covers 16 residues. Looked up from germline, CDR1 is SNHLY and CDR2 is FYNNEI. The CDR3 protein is CASSEALSGGPYGYTF. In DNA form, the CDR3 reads TGTGCCAGCAGTGAAGCGCTGTCAGGAGGACCTTATGGCTACACCTTC.

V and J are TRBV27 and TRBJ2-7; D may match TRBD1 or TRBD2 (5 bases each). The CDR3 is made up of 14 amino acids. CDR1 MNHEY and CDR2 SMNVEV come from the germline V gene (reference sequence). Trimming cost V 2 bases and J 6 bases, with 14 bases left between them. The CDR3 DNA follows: TGTGCCAGCAGTTTACCGGGACGGTTAGGCGAGCAGTACTTC. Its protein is CASSLPGRLGEQYF.

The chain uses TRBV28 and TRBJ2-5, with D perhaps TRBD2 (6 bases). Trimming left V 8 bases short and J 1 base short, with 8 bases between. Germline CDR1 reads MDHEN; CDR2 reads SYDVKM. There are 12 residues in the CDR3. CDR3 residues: CASGGAQETQYF. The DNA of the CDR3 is TGTGCCAGCGGCGGGGCCCAAGAGACCCAGTACTTC.

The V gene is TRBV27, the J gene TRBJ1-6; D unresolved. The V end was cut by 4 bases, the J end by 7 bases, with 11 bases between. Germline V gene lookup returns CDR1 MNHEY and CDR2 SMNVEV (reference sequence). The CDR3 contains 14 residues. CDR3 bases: TGTGCCAGCAGTTCCGGAGCCGCGAATTCACCCCTCCACTTT. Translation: CASSSGAANSPLHF.

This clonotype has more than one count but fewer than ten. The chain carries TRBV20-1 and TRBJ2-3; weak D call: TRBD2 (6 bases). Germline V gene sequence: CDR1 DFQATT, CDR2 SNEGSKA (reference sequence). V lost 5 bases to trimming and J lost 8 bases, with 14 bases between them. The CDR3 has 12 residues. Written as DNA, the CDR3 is TGCAGTGCTGGCAAGGGGACTGCTACGCAGTATTTT. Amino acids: CSAGKGTATQYF.

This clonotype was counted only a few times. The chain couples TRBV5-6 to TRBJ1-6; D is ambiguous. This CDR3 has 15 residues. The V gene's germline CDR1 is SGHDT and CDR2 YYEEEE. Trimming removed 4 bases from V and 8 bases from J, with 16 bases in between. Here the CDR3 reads CASSDRGRAYSPLHF. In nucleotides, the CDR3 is TGTGCCAGCAGCGACCGCGGAAGGGCGTATTCACCCCTCCACTTT.

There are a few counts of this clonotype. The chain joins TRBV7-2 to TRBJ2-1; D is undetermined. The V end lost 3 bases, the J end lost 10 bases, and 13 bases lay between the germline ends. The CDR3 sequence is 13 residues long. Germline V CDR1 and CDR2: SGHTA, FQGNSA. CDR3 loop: CASSFSFAEEQFF. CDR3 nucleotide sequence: TGTGCCAGCAGCTTCTCCTTCGCGGAGGAGCAGTTCTTC. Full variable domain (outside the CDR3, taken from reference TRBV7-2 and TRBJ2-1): GAGVSQSPSNKVTEKGKDVELRCDPISGHTALYWYRQSLGQGLEFLIYFQGNSAPDKSGLPSDRFSAERTGGSVSTLTIQRTQQEDSAVYLCASSFSFAEEQFFGPGTRLTVL.

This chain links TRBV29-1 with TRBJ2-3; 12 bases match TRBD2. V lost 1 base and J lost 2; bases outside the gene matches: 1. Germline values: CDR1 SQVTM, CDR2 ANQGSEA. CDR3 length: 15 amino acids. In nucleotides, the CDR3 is TGCAGCGTTGAAGGACTAGCGGGGGTCACAGATACGCAGTATTTT. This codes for CSVEGLAGVTDTQYF.

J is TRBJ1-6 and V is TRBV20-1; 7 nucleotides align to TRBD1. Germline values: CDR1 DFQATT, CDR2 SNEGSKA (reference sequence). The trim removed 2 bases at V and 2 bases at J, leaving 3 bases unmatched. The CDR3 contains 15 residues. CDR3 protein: CSARTGTAYNSPLHF. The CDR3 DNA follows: TGCAGTGCTAGAACCGGGACAGCCTATAATTCACCCCTCCACTTT.

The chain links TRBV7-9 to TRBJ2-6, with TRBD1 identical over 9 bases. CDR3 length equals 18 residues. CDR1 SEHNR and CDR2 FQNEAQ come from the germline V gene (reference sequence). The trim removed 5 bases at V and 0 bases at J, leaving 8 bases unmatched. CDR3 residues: CASSGPGQGHSGANVLTF. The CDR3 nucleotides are TGTGCCAGCAGCGGCCCGGGACAGGGACACTCTGGGGCCAACGTCCTGACTTTC. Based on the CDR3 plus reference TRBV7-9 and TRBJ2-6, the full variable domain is DTGVSQNPRHKITKRGQNVTFRCDPISEHNRLYWYRQTLGQGPEFLTYFQNEAQLEKSRLLSDRFSAERPKGSFSTLEIQRTEQGDSAMYLCASSGPGQGHSGANVLTFGAGSRLTVL.

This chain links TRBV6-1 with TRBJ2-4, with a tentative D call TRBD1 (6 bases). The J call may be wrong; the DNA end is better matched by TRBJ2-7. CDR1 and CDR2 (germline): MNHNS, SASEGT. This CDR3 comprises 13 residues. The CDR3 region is CAIHRVENYEQYF. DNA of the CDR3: TGTGCCATCCACAGGGTGGAAAACTACGAGCAGTACTTC.

The CDR3 loop reads CASSPLAGVARGVQFF. DNA of the CDR3: TGCGCCAGCAGCCCCTTAGCGGGAGTGGCCCGAGGAGTGCAGTTCTTC. The chain is built from TRBV4-1 and TRBJ2-1, with TRBD2 matching over 9 bases. The CDR3 consists of 16 residues. Germline lookup yields CDR1 MGHRA and CDR2 YSYEKL. V trimming: 4 bases; J trimming: 12 bases; junction bases outside the gene matches: 16.

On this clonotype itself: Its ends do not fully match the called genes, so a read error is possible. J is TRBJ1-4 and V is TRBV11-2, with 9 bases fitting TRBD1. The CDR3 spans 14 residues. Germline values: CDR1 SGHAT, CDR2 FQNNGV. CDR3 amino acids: CARSLQGAAEKLFF. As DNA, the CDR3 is TGTGCCCGCAGCTTACAGGGGGCTGCTGAAAAACTGTTTTTT.

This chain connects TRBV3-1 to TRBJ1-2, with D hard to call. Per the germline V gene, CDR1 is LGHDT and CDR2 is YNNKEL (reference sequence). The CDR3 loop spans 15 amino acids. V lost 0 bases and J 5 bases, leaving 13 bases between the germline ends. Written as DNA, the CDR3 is TGTGCCAGCAGCCAAGAACCCACAGCGGAATATGGCTACACCTTC. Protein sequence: CASSQEPTAEYGYTF.

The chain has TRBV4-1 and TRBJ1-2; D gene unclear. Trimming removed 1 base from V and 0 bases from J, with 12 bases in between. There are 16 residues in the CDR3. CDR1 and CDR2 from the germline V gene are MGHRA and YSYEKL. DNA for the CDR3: TGCGCCAGCAGCCAAGTTCGAGTCACGACTAACTATGGCTACACCTTC. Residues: CASSQVRVTTNYGYTF.

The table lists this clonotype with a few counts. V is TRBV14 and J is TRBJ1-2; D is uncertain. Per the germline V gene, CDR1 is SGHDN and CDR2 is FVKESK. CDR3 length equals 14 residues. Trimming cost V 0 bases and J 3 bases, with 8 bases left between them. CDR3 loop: CASSQDDGHYGYTF. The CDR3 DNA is TGTGCCAGCAGCCAAGACGACGGACACTATGGCTACACCTTC.